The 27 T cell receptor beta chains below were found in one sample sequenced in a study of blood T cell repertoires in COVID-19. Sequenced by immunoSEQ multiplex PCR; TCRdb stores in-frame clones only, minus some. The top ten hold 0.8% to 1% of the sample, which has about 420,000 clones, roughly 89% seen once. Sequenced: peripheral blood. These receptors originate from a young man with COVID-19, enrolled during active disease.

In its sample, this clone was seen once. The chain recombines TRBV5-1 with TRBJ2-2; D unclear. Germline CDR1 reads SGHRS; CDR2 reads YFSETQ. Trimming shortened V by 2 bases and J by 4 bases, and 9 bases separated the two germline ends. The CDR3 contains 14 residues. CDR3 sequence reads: CASSFGDRTGELFF. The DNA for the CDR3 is TGCGCCAGCAGCTTTGGAGACCGCACCGGGGAGCTGTTTTTT.

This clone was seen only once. The CDR3 nucleotides are TGCGCCAGCAGCACGTGGACAGAGGGTTATGGCTACACCTTC. Translated, it gives CASSTWTEGYGYTF. The chain has TRBV5-1 and TRBJ1-2; possible D gene TRBD1, 6 bases. V was trimmed by 4 bases and J by 5 bases, leaving 15 bases between them. The CDR3 loop spans 14 amino acids. The germline CDR1 and CDR2 sequences are SGHRS and YFSETQ.

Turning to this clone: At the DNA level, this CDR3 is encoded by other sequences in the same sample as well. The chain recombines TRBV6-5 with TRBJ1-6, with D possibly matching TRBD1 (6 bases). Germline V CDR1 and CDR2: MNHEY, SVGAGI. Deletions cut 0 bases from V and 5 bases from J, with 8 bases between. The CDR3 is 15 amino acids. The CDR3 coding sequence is TGTGCCAGCAGTTACTCGGGACAAAATAATTCACCCCTCCACTTT. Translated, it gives CASSYSGQNNSPLHF.

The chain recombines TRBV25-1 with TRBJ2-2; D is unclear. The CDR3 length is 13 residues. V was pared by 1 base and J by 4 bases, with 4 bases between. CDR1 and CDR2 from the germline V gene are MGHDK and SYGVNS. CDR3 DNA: TGTGCCAGCAGTGAATCGGGCACCGGGGAGCTGTTTTTT. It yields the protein CASSESGTGELFF.

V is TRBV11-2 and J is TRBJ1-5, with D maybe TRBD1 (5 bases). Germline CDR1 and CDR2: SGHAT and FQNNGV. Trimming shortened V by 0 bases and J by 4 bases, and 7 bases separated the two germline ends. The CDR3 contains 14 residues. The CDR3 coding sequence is TGTGCCAGCAGCTTAGAAGCAGGGAATCAGCCCCAGCATTTT. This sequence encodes CASSLEAGNQPQHF.

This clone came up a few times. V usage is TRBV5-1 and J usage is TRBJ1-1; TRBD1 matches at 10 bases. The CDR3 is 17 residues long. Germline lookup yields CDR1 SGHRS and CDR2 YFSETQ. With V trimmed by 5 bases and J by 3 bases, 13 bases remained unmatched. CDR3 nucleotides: TGCGCCAGCAGTTCAAAGACAGGGGGCTCGTTTCACACTGAAGCTTTCTTT. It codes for CASSSKTGGSFHTEAFF. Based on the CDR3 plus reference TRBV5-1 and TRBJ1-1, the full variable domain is KAGVTQTPRYLIKTRGQQVTLSCSPISGHRSVSWYQQTPGQGLQFLFEYFSETQRNKGNFPGRFSGRQFSNSRSEMNVSTLELGDSALYLCASSSKTGGSFHTEAFFGQGTRLTVV.

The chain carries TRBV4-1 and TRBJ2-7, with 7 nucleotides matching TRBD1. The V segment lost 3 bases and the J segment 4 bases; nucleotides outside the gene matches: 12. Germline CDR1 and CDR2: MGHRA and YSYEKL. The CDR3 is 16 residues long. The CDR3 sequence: CASSHRAGTVDYEQYF. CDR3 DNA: TGCGCCAGCAGCCACAGAGCCGGGACAGTGGATTACGAGCAGTACTTC.

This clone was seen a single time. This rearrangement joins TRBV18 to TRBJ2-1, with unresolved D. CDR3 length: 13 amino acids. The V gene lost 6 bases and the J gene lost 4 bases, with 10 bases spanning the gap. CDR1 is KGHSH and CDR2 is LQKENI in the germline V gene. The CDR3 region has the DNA TGTGCCAGCTCTGGATCGCGGTACAATGAGCAGTTCTTC. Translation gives CASSGSRYNEQFF.

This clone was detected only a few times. The CDR3 reads CASSPLIAGRTYGYTF. For the CDR3, the DNA is TGTGCCAGCAGCCCCTTAATCGCAGGGCGAACCTATGGCTACACCTTC. The gene calls are TRBV7-9 and TRBJ1-2, with D possibly TRBD1 on 5 matching bases. Germline values: CDR1 SEHNR, CDR2 FQNEAQ (reference sequence). Trimming shortened V by 5 bases and J by 4 bases, and 20 bases separated the two germline ends. This CDR3 comprises 16 residues.

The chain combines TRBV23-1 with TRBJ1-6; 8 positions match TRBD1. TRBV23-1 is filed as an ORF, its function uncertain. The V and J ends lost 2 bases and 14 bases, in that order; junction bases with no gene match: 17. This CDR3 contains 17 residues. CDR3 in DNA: TGCGCCAGCAGTCAACCGGGACAGGAGATTAAAATTGCGGCCCTCCACTTT. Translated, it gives CASSQPGQEIKIAALHF.

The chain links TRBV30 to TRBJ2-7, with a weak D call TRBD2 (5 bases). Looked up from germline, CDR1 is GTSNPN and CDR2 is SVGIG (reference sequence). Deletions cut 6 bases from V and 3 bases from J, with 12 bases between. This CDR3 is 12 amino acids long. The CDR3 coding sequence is TGTGCCTGTTATACGGGATACTACGAGCAGTACTTC. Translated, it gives CACYTGYYEQYF.

Here the CDR3 reads CASSVGPTGTTGELFF. The CDR3 DNA reads as TGTGCCAGCAGCGTAGGGCCCACAGGGACCACCGGGGAGCTGTTTTTT. The rearrangement joins TRBV9 to TRBJ2-2; D possibly corresponds to TRBD1 (6 bases). Germline V CDR1 and CDR2: SGDLS, YYNGEE. The V and J ends lost 0 bases and 4 bases respectively, with 13 bases between them. The CDR3 has 16 residues.

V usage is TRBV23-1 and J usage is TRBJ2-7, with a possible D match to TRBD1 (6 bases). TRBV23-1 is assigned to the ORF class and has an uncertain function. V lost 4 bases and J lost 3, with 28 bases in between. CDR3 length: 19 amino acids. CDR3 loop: CASSLHRDRLDLRIYEQYF. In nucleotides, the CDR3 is TGCGCCAGCAGTCTCCACAGAGACAGGTTGGATCTGAGGATCTACGAGCAGTACTTC.

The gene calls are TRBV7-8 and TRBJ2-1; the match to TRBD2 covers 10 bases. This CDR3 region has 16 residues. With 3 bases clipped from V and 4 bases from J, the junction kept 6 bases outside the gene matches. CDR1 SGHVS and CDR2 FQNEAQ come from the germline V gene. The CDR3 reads CASSFRPSGSYNEQFF. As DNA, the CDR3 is TGTGCCAGCAGCTTTCGCCCTAGCGGGAGTTACAATGAGCAGTTCTTC.

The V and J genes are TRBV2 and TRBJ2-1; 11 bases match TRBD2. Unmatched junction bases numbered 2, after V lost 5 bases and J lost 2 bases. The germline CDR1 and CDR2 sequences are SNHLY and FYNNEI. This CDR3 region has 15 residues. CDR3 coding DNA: TGTGCCAGCAGTTTGGGACTAGCGGCCTACAATGAGCAGTTCTTC. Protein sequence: CASSLGLAAYNEQFF.

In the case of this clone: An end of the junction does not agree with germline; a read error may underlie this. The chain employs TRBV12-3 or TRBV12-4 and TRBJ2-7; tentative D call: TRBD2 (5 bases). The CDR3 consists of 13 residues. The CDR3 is CASSLAIPYEQYF. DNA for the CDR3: TGTGCCAGCAGTCTAGCCATCCCCTACGAGCAGTACTTC.

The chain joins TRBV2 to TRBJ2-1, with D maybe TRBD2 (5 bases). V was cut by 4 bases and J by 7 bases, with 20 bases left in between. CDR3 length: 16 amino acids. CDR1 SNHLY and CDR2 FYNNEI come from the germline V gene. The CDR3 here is CASSVFSSGLGNEQFF. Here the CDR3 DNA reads TGTGCCAGCAGTGTCTTTTCAAGCGGATTGGGGAATGAGCAGTTCTTC.

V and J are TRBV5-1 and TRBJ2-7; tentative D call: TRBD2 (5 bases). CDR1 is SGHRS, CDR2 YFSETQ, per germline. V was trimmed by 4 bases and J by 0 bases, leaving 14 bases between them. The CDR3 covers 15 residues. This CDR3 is CASSPTERISYEQYF. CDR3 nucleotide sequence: TGCGCCAGCAGCCCGACGGAGCGGATCTCCTACGAGCAGTACTTC.

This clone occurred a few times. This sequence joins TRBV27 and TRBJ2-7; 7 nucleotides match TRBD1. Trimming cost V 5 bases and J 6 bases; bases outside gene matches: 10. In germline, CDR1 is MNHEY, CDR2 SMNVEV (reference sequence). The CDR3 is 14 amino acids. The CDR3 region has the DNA TGTGCCAGCAGTCGGGGACAGTCTGGAGGCGAGCAGTACTTC. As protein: CASSRGQSGGEQYF.

The CDR3 spells CASSLGPREGGTDTQYF. CDR3 sequence (DNA): TGTGCCAGCAGCTTAGGTCCCAGGGAGGGGGGCACAGATACGCAGTATTTT. V usage is TRBV13 and J usage is TRBJ2-3, with D perhaps matching TRBD2 (7 bases). The CDR3 is made up of 17 amino acids. Per germline, CDR1 PRHDT and CDR2 FYEKMQ (reference sequence). Trimming removed 0 bases from V and 1 base from J, with 14 bases in between.

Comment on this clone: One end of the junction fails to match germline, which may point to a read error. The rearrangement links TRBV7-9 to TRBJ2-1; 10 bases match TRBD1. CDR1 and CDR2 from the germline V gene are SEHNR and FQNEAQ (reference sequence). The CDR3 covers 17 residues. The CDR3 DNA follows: TGTGCCAGCAGCTTAATGGTGTATAGGACAGGGGGTAGTGAGAAGTTCTTC. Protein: CASSLMVYRTGGSEKFF. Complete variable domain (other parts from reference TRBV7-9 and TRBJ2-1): DTGVSQNPRHKITKRGQNVTFRCDPISEHNRLYWYRQTLGQGPEFLTYFQNEAQLEKSRLLSDRFSAERPKGSFSTLEIQRTEQGDSAMYLCASSLMVYRTGGSEKFFGPGTRLTVL.

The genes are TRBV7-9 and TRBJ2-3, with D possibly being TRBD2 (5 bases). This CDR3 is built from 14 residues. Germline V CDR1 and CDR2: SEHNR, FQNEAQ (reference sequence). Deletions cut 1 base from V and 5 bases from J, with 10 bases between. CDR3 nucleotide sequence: TGTGCCAGCAGCTTAGACGGCGGACTAGATACGCAGTATTTT. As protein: CASSLDGGLDTQYF.

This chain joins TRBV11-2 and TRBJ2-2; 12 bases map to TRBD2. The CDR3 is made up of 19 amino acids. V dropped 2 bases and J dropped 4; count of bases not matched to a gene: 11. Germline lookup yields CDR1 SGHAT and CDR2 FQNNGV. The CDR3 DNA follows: TGTGCCAGCAGCTTATGGACACTAGCGGGAGGCAGGGGCACCGGGGAGCTGTTTTTT. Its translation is CASSLWTLAGGRGTGELFF.

The CDR3 here is CASGLIHTSGGYNEQFF. The DNA for the CDR3 is TGTGCTAGTGGTTTGATACACACTAGCGGGGGTTATAATGAGCAGTTCTTC. J is TRBJ2-1 and V is TRBV12-5, with 11 bases fitting TRBD2. In germline, CDR1 is LGHNT, CDR2 FRNRAP. The V and J ends lost 2 bases and 7 bases, in that order; junction bases with no gene match: 10. The CDR3 is 17 residues long.

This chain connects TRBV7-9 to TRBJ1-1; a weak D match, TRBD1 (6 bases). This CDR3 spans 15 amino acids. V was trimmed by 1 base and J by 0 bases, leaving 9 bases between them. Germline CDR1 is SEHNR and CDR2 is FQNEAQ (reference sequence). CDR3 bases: TGTGCCAGCAGCTTAGTCGCAGGGGTGAACACTGAAGCTTTCTTT. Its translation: CASSLVAGVNTEAFF.

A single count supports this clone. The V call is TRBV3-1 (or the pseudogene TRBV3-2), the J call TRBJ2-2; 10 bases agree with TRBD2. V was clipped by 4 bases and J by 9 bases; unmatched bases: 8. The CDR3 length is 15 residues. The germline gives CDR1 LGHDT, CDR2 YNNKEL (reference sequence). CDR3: CASSPSVTSGRELFF. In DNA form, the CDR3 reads TGTGCCAGCAGCCCTAGTGTTACTAGCGGGAGGGAGCTGTTTTTT.

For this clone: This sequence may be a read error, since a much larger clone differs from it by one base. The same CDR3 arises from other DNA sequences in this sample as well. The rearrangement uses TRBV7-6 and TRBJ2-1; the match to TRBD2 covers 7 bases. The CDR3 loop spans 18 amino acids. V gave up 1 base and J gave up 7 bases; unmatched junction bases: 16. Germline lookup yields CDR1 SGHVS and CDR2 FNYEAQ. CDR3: CASSLGLGVGGSLNEQFF. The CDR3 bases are TGTGCCAGCAGCTTAGGCCTTGGGGTGGGGGGGAGTCTGAATGAGCAGTTCTTC.